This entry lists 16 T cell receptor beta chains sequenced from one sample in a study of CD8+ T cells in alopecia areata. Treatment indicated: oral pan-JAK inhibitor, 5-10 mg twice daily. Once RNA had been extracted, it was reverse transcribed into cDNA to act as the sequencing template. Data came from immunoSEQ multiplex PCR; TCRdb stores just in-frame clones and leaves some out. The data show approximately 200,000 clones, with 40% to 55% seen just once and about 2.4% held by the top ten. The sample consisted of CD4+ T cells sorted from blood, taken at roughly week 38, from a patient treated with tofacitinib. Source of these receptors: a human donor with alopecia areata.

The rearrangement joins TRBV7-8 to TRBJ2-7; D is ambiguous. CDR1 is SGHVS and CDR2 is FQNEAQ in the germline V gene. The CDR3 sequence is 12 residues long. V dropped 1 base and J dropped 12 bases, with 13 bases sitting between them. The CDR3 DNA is TGTGCCAGCAGCTTAGACGGCACCCGGTGGTACTTC. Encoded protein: CASSLDGTRWYF. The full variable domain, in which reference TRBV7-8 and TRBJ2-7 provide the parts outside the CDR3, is GAGVSQSPRYKVAKRGQDVALRCDPISGHVSLFWYQQALGQGPEFLTYFQNEAQLDKSGLPSDRFFAERPEGSVSTLKIQRTQQEDSAVYLCASSLDGTRWYFGPGTRLTVT.

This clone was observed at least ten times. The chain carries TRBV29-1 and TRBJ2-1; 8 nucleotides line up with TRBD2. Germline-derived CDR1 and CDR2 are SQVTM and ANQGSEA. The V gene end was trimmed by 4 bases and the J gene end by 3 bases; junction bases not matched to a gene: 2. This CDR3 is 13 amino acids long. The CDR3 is CSVALAVYNEQFF. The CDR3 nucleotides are TGCAGCGTTGCACTAGCGGTCTACAATGAGCAGTTCTTC.

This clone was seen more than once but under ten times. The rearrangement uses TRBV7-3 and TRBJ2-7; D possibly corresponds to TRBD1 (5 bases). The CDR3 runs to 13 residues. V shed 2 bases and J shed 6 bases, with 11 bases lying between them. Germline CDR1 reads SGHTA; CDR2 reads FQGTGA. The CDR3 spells CASSLSSGSEQYF. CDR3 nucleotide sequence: TGTGCCAGCAGCTTATCGTCAGGGTCCGAGCAGTACTTC.

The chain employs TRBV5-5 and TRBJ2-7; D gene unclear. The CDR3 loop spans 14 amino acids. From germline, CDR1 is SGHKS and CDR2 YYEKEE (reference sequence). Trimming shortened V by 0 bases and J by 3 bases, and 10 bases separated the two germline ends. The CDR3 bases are TGTGCCAGCAGCTTGGTACCAGTACGCTACGAGCAGTACTTC. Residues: CASSLVPVRYEQYF.

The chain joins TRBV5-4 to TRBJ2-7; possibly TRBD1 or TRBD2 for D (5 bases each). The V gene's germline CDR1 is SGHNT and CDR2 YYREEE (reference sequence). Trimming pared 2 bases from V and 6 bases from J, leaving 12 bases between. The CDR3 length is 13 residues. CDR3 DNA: TGTGCCAGCAGCTTTGCAGGGAGAGGCGAGCAGTACTTC. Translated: CASSFAGRGEQYF.

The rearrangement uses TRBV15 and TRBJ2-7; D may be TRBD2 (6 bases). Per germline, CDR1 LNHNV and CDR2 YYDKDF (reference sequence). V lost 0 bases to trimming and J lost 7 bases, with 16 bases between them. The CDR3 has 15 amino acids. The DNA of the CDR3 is TGTGCCACCAGCAGAGATGGTGGGGGAGGTGGTGAGCAGTACTTC. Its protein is CATSRDGGGGGEQYF.

Written as DNA, the CDR3 is TGCAGCGTTCTGCCGGGACTAGCGGGAGGAACTCCCTCGTACTACAATGAGCAGTTCTTC. Residues: CSVLPGLAGGTPSYYNEQFF. The J gene is TRBJ2-1, the V gene TRBV29-1; TRBD2 matches 15 bases. This CDR3 is 20 amino acids long. Per germline, CDR1 SQVTM and CDR2 ANQGSEA. The junction had 17 bases not matched to a gene; V was cut back by 5 bases and J by 3 bases.

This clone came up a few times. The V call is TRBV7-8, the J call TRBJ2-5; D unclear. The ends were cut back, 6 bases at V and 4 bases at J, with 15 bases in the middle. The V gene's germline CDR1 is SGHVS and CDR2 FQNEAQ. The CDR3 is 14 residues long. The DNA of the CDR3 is TGTGCCAGCAGTCGAGGACGGTTGATAGAGACCCAGTACTTC. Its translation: CASSRGRLIETQYF.

CDR3 in DNA: TGCAGCGACGGACAGGGGAGAACAGATACGCAGTATTTT. Its translation is CSDGQGRTDTQYF. The chain links TRBV29-1 to TRBJ2-3; 9 bases match TRBD1. V was clipped by 7 bases and J by 3 bases; unmatched bases: 5. CDR3 length: 13 residues. From germline, CDR1 is SQVTM and CDR2 ANQGSEA.

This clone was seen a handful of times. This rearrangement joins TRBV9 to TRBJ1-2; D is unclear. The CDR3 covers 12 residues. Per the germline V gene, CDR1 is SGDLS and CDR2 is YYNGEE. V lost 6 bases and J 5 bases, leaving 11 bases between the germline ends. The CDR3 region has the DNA TGTGCCAGCACCGGGGTGGTATATGGCTACACCTTC. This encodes CASTGVVYGYTF.

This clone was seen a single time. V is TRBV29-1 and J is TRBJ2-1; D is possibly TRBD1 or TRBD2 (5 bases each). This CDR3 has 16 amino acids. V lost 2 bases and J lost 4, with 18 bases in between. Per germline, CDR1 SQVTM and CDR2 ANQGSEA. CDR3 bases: TGCAGCGTTGAATTCGTGATGGGACCCCGATACAATGAGCAGTTCTTC. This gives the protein CSVEFVMGPRYNEQFF.

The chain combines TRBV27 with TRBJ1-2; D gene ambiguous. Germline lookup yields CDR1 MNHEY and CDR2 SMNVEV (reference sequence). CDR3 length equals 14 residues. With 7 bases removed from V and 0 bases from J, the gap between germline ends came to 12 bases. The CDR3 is CASIGYGSNYGYTF. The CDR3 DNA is TGTGCCAGCATAGGTTATGGTTCTAACTATGGCTACACCTTC.

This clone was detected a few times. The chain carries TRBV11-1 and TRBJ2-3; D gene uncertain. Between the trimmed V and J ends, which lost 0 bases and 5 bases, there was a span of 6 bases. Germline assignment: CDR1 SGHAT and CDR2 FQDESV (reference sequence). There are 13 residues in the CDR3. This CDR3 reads CASSLALEDTQYF. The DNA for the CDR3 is TGTGCCAGCAGCTTAGCCCTCGAAGATACGCAGTATTTT.

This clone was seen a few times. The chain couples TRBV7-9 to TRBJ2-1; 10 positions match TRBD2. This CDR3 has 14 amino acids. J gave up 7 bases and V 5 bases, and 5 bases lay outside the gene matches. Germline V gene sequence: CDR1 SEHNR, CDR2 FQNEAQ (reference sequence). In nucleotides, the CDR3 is TGTGCCAGCAGCCTCTCAGCGGGAGGGAATGAGCAGTTCTTC. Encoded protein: CASSLSAGGNEQFF.

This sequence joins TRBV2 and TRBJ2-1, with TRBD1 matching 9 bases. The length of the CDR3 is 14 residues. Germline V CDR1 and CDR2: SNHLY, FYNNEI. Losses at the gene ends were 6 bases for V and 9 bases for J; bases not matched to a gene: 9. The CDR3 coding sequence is TGTGCCAGCAGAGAGGACAGGGGTAATGGTGAGCAGTTCTTC. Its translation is CASREDRGNGEQFF.

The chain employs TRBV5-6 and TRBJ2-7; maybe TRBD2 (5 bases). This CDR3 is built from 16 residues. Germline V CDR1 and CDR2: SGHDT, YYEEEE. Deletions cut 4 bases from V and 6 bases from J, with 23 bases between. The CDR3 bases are TGTGCCAGCAGCAGCTTAGGTTCGGGGTATATCGCCGAGCAGTACTTC. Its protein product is CASSSLGSGYIAEQYF.